Listed below are T cell receptor beta chains from one sample, sequenced in a study of blood T cell repertoires in COVID-19. The assay was immunoSEQ multiplex PCR, and TCRdb's table has in-frame clones only and misses some. This table has approximately 350,000 clones, around 91% appearing once. Sequenced: peripheral blood. These receptors were collected from a woman aged 18-30 years who had recovered from COVID-19. CDR3s include the opening cysteine and the closing phenylalanine or tryptophan. The D gene is left open where the match is weak. The size of a clone is reported for some rows only, either as once, few or many, or as a class for expanded clones.

cdr3_nt: TGTGCCAGCAGCCTCGACAGAACTGAAGCTTTCTTT; cdr3_aa: CASSLDRTEAFF; clone_size: .; j_call: TRBJ1-1; d_call: .; v_call: TRBV11-2
cdr3_nt: TGTGCCAGCGGTCTTCTAGCGGGAACCACCGGGGAGCTGTTTTTT; cdr3_aa: CASGLLAGTTGELFF; clone_size: .; j_call: TRBJ2-2; d_call: TRBD2; v_call: TRBV28
cdr3_nt: TGTGCCAGCTCACTCATGTCCCCAGGGTCCGGGGGTGAAGCTTTCTTT; cdr3_aa: CASSLMSPGSGGEAFF; clone_size: .; j_call: TRBJ1-1; d_call: .; v_call: TRBV18
cdr3_nt: TGTGCCAGCAGCTTAGTAGGTCCGGGGAATGAAAAACTGTTTTTT; cdr3_aa: CASSLVGPGNEKLFF; clone_size: .; j_call: TRBJ1-4; d_call: .; v_call: TRBV11-2
cdr3_nt: TGTGCCAGTAGGGTTGGGGGGACAGTCAATGAAAAACTGTTTTTT; cdr3_aa: CASRVGGTVNEKLFF; clone_size: .; j_call: TRBJ1-4; d_call: TRBD1; v_call: TRBV19
cdr3_nt: TGCGCCAGCAGCGGGCCATCTGAGGGGACCCAGTACTTC; cdr3_aa: CASSGPSEGTQYF; clone_size: .; j_call: TRBJ2-5; d_call: .; v_call: TRBV5-1
cdr3_nt: TGTGCCAGCAGTTACAATCAGCCCCAGCATTTT; cdr3_aa: CASSYNQPQHF; clone_size: .; j_call: TRBJ1-5; d_call: .; v_call: TRBV6-1
cdr3_nt: TGTGCCAGCAGCCGCCCAGGGAACACTGAAGCTTTCTTT; cdr3_aa: CASSRPGNTEAFF; clone_size: .; j_call: TRBJ1-1; d_call: .; v_call: TRBV7-9
cdr3_nt: TGTGCCAGCAGCCGCTGGGAGGGCGATCCCACTGAAGCTTTCTTT; cdr3_aa: CASSRWEGDPTEAFF; clone_size: .; j_call: TRBJ1-1; d_call: .; v_call: TRBV2
cdr3_nt: TGCGCCAGCAGCCAAGGACAGGGAATAAACACTGAAGCTTTCTTT; cdr3_aa: CASSQGQGINTEAFF; clone_size: .; j_call: TRBJ1-1; d_call: TRBD1; v_call: TRBV4-3
cdr3_nt: TGTGCCAGCAGCCCTGGGCCTAGCGGGGATCAAGAGACCCAGTACTTC; cdr3_aa: CASSPGPSGDQETQYF; clone_size: .; j_call: TRBJ2-5; d_call: TRBD2; v_call: TRBV7-2
cdr3_nt: TGTGCCTGGAGATACGGAGGGGTCCGGGAGACCCAGTACTTC; cdr3_aa: CAWRYGGVRETQYF; clone_size: .; j_call: TRBJ2-5; d_call: .; v_call: TRBV30
cdr3_nt: TGTGCCAGCAGCCCGACAGGGAGAGAGACCCAGTACTTC; cdr3_aa: CASSPTGRETQYF; clone_size: once; j_call: TRBJ2-5; d_call: TRBD1; v_call: TRBV7-2
cdr3_nt: TGTGCCAGCAGTTATGGGACAGGGGCTGAAAAACTGTTTTTT; cdr3_aa: CASSYGTGAEKLFF; clone_size: .; j_call: TRBJ1-4; d_call: TRBD1; v_call: TRBV6-6
cdr3_nt: TGTGCCTGGAGTGTACCCGGAGGGACAGGGGGCTATGGCTACACCTTC; cdr3_aa: CAWSVPGGTGGYGYTF; clone_size: .; j_call: TRBJ1-2; d_call: TRBD1; v_call: TRBV30
cdr3_nt: TGTGCCTGGAGTGGGGGACAGGCGCGGGTGTTCTTC; cdr3_aa: CAWSGGQARVFF; clone_size: .; j_call: TRBJ2-1; d_call: TRBD1; v_call: TRBV30
cdr3_nt: TGTGCCAGCAGCCGGTTCTTTCCCGGCGGGAACACAGATACGCAGTATTTT; cdr3_aa: CASSRFFPGGNTDTQYF; clone_size: .; j_call: TRBJ2-3; d_call: .; v_call: TRBV7-8
cdr3_nt: TGTGCCAGCACGAGGGAACTAGAGTTTCCCAATTCACCCCTCCACTTT; cdr3_aa: CASTRELEFPNSPLHF; clone_size: .; j_call: TRBJ1-6; d_call: .; v_call: TRBV2
cdr3_nt: TGTGCCAGCAGCTGGACAGGGAACTATGGCTACACCTTC; cdr3_aa: CASSWTGNYGYTF; clone_size: .; j_call: TRBJ1-2; d_call: TRBD1; v_call: TRBV5-4
cdr3_nt: TGTGCCAGCAGTTACTCCCGGACTAGTTTGAGCGGGGAGCTGTTTTTT; cdr3_aa: CASSYSRTSLSGELFF; clone_size: .; j_call: TRBJ2-2; d_call: TRBD2; v_call: TRBV6-2/TRBV6-3
cdr3_nt: TGCGCCAGCAGCCAAGATGGGGAGGATAGCGGGAGCTCAGATACGCAGTATTTT; cdr3_aa: CASSQDGEDSGSSDTQYF; clone_size: .; j_call: TRBJ2-3; d_call: TRBD2; v_call: TRBV4-1
cdr3_nt: TGTGCCAGCTCACCAACGCCAGTCGGAAACACCATATATTTT; cdr3_aa: CASSPTPVGNTIYF; clone_size: .; j_call: TRBJ1-3; d_call: .; v_call: TRBV18
cdr3_nt: TGTGCCAGCAGCCCCGATTGGACAGGTTATAGCAATCAGCCCCAGCATTTT; cdr3_aa: CASSPDWTGYSNQPQHF; clone_size: .; j_call: TRBJ1-5; d_call: TRBD1; v_call: TRBV14
cdr3_nt: TGTGCCAGCAGCCCTCCTAGCTACTCCTACAATGAGCAGTTCTTC; cdr3_aa: CASSPPSYSYNEQFF; clone_size: .; j_call: TRBJ2-1; d_call: .; v_call: TRBV7-2
cdr3_nt: TGTGCCAGCAGCACCTCCCCGGGCCCGGGGACCGGGGAGCTGTTTTTT; cdr3_aa: CASSTSPGPGTGELFF; clone_size: .; j_call: TRBJ2-2; d_call: .; v_call: TRBV9
cdr3_nt: TGTGCCAGTAGTTGGGGACAGGGATTGTCTGGAAACACCATATATTTT; cdr3_aa: CASSWGQGLSGNTIYF; clone_size: once; j_call: TRBJ1-3; d_call: TRBD1; v_call: TRBV19
cdr3_nt: TGTGCCAGCAGCTTATCAGGGAACAACTATGGCTACACCTTC; cdr3_aa: CASSLSGNNYGYTF; clone_size: .; j_call: TRBJ1-2; d_call: .; v_call: TRBV7-2
cdr3_nt: TGTGCCAGCAGCCCTCAGCATGGGGCCCCCATGAACACTGAAGCTTTCTTT; cdr3_aa: CASSPQHGAPMNTEAFF; clone_size: .; j_call: TRBJ1-1; d_call: .; v_call: TRBV6-7
cdr3_nt: TGCGCCAGCAGCTTGACAGCGGGAGGCCCCCCAGATACGCAGTATTTT; cdr3_aa: CASSLTAGGPPDTQYF; clone_size: .; j_call: TRBJ2-3; d_call: TRBD2; v_call: TRBV5-1
cdr3_nt: TGTGCCAGCAGCTTTAGCGGGAGGGCCCCAGATACGCAGTATTTT; cdr3_aa: CASSFSGRAPDTQYF; clone_size: .; j_call: TRBJ2-3; d_call: TRBD2; v_call: TRBV11-3
cdr3_nt: TGTGCCAGTAGTATACGGGGAGGGTCCCACACCGGGGAGCTGTTTTTT; cdr3_aa: CASSIRGGSHTGELFF; clone_size: once; j_call: TRBJ2-2; d_call: TRBD2; v_call: TRBV19
cdr3_nt: TGTGCCAGTTCCGGGACTAGCGGGAGGCCACGCAATGAGCAGTTCTTC; cdr3_aa: CASSGTSGRPRNEQFF; clone_size: .; j_call: TRBJ2-1; d_call: TRBD2; v_call: TRBV11-2